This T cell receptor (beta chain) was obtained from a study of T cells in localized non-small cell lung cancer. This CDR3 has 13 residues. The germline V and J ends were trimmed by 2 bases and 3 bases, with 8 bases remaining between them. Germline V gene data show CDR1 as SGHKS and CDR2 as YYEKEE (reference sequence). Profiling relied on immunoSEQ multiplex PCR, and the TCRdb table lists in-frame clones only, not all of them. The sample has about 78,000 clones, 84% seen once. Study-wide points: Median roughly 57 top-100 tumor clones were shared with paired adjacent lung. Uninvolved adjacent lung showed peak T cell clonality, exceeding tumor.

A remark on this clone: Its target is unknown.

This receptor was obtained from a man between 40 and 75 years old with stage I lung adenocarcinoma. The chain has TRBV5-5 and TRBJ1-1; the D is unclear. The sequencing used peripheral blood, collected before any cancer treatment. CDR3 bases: TGTGCCAGCAGCTTTTTCTTGGACACTGAAGCTTTCTTT. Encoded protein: CASSFFLDTEAFF.